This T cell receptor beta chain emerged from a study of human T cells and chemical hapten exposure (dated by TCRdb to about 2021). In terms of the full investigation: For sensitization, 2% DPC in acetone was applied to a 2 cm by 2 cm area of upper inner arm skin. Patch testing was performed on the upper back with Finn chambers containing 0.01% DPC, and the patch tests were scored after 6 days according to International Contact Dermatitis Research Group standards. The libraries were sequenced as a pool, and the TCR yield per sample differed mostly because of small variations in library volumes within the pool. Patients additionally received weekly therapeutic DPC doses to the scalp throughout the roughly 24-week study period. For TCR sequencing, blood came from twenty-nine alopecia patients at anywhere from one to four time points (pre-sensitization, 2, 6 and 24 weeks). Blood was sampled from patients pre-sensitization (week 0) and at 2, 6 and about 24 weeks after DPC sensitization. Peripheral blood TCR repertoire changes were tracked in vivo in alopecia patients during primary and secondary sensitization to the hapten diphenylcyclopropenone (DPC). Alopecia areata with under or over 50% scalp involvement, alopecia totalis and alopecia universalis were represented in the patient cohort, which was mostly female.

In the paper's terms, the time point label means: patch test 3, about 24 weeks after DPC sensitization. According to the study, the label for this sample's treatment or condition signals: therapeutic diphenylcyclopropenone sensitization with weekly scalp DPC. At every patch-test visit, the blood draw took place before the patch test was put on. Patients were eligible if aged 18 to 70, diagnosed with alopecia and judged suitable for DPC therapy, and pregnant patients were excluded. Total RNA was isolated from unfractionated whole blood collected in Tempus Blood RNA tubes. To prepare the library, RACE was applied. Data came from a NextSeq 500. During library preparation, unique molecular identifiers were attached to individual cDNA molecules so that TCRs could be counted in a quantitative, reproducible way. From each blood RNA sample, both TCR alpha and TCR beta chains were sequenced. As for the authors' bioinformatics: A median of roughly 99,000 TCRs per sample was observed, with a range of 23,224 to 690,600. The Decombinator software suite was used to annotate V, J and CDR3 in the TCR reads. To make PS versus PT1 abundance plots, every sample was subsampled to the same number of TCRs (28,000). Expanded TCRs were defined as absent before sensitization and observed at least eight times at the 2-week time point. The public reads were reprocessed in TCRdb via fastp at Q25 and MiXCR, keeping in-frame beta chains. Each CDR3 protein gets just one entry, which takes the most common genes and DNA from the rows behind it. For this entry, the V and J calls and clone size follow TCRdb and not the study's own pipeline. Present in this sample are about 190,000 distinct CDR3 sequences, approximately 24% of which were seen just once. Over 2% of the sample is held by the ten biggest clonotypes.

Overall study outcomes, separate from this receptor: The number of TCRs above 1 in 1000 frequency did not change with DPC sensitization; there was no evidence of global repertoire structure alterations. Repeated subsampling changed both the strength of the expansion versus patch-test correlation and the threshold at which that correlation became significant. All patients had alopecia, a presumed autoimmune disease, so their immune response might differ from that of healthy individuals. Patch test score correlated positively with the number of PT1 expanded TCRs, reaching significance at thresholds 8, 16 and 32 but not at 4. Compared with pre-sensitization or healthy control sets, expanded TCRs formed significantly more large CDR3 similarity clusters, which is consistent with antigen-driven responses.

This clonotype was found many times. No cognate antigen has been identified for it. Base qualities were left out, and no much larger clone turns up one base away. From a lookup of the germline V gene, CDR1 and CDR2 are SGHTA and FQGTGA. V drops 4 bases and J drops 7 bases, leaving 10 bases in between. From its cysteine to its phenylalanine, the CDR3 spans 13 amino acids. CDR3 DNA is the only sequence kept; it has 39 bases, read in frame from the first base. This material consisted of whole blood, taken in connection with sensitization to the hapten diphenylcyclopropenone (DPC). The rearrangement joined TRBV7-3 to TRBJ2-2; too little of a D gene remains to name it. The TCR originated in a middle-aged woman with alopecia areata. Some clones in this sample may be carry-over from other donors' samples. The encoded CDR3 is CASSSLLRGELFF. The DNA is TGTGCCAGCAGCTCCCTCCTTCGCGGGGAGCTGTTTTTT.